The source of this T cell receptor (beta chain) is a study of OX40 agonist ivuxolimab in advanced cancers. Study outcomes and limitations: The average count of expanded clones was higher among CD8+ T cells than among CD4+. At 0.1-3.0 mg/kg, partial responders had clonal expansion among the lowest observed.

Comment on this clone: Antigen: not known.

Germline V lookup: CDR1 SGHVS, CDR2 FNYEAQ. The ends lost 5 bases at V and 1 base at J; junction bases unmatched: 4. The CDR3 loop spans 15 amino acids. Generated by immunoSEQ multiplex PCR, the TCRdb table keeps only in-frame clones and is missing some. This sample has approximately 75,000 clones, with roughly nine tenths found just once. This specimen was CD4+ or CD8+ T cells sorted from blood, taken in a trial of the OX40 agonist ivuxolimab. The receptor was derived from an adult with an advanced solid tumor such as melanoma, head and neck, liver or kidney cancer. This chain joins TRBV7-6 and TRBJ2-3, with TRBD1 matching 9 bases. The CDR3 sequence is CASSPGTGRTDTQYF. CDR3 nucleotides: TGTGCCAGCAGCCCAGGGACAGGGCGCACAGATACGCAGTATTTT.